This TCR beta chain was sequenced in a study of regulatory T cells in long-lasting Graves disease. In building TCR beta libraries, iRepertoire HTBI primers were used together with Arm-PCR of CDR3 regions. TCRdb fed the multiplex PCR reads into MiXCR, producing one record per CDR3 protein. The sample has approximately 440,000 distinct CDR3 sequences; around 15% are singletons. Time point specified: newly diagnosed GD, antithyroid drugs for less than 3 months. PBMC RNA was the source of the TCR library. Graves' disease diagnoses used American Thyroid Association guidelines. Study outcomes and limitations: The persistent group shared 2,741 public clonotypes, more than the 966 shared by new patients. TRBV28 was favored in persistent disease, as were TRBJ1-2 and TRBJ2-5.

The CDR3 runs 15 residues. V was pared by 1 base and J by 4 bases, with 11 bases between. CDR1 SGHAT and CDR2 FQNNGV come from the germline V gene. This clonotype was recorded at least ten times. Its antigen is unknown. These data were likewise used in another study, on T cells in Graves' hyperthyroidism and ophthalmopathy.

This sample comprised peripheral blood mononuclear cells (PBMCs), obtained at new diagnosis, from a patient treated with antithyroid drugs. This receptor was identified in a man aged 35 to 55 with Graves disease. This chain links TRBV11-2 with TRBJ2-1; no reliable D call. Here the CDR3 DNA reads TGTGCCAGCAGCTTAGGCCCCGTGGGGTACAATGAGCAGTTCTTC. Protein: CASSLGPVGYNEQFF.